These T cell receptor beta chains were read from a single sample in a study of OX40 agonist ivuxolimab in advanced cancers. Clones were read by immunoSEQ multiplex PCR, and TCRdb kept only the in-frame ones, dropping some. The sample holds 50,000 to 65,000 clones, around 86% seen once. This sample comprised CD4+ or CD8+ T cells sorted from blood, obtained in a trial of the OX40 agonist ivuxolimab. Receptors were obtained from an adult with an advanced solid tumor such as melanoma, head and neck, liver or kidney cancer. Both conserved end residues are part of each CDR3. D genes are given only for firm matches. Not all rows give a size; the values are once, few, many and, for expanded clones, a class.

TRBJ2-5 | . | . | TRBV18 | TGTGCCAGCTCACCAAGGGTCGGACGGATTATTCAAGAGACCCAGTACTTC | CASSPRVGRIIQETQYF
TRBJ1-3 | . | . | TRBV5-6 | TGTGCCAGCAGCTTGACAGGGCTGGGAAACACCATATATTTT | CASSLTGLGNTIYF
TRBJ2-7 | TRBD2 | . | TRBV10-1 | TGCGCCAGCAGTGATTCGGCTAGCGGCTACGAGCAGTACTTC | CASSDSASGYEQYF
TRBJ1-1 | . | . | TRBV5-1 | TGCGCCAGCAGCTTGGGGGCCGGGGGGCAGGCTGAAGCTTTCTTT | CASSLGAGGQAEAFF
TRBJ1-5 | TRBD1 | . | TRBV5-1 | TGCGCCAGCAGCTTGGAGGGACAGGGGAATCAGCCCCAGCATTTT | CASSLEGQGNQPQHF
TRBJ1-6 | . | . | TRBV28 | TGTGCCAGCAGTAAGGCGCGGGGGGCCGGTTCACCCCTCCACTTT | CASSKARGAGSPLHF
TRBJ1-1 | TRBD1 | . | TRBV13 | TGTGCCAGCAGCATCCTGACAGGGAGGAACACTGAAGCTTTCTTT | CASSILTGRNTEAFF
TRBJ1-5 | . | . | TRBV7-2 | TGTGCCAGCAGCTTCCGGGGTTCTCAGCCCCAGCATTTT | CASSFRGSQPQHF
TRBJ2-5 | . | . | TRBV19 | TGTGCCAGTAGGCTCCGCTTACAGTACCAAGAGACCCAGTACTTC | CASRLRLQYQETQYF
TRBJ1-1 | TRBD1 | . | TRBV5-4 | TGTGCCAGCAGCTTGGGGGGACAGGGGGCGTGGGCTTTCTTT | CASSLGGQGAWAFF
TRBJ1-4 | TRBD1 | . | TRBV6-5 | TGTGCCACCGGGGGACAGGGTGAAAAACTGTTTTTT | CATGGQGEKLFF
TRBJ2-7 | . | . | TRBV6-6 | TGTGCCAGCAGTTACGGGCCCTCAGGCGAGCAGTACTTC | CASSYGPSGEQYF
TRBJ2-7 | . | . | TRBV11-2 | TGTGCCAGCAGCTTAGTAGGACAGAGCTCCTACGAGCAGTACTTC | CASSLVGQSSYEQYF
TRBJ1-1 | TRBD1 | . | TRBV28 | TGTGCCAGCAGCAACAGGGGGAACACTGAAGCTTTCTTT | CASSNRGNTEAFF
TRBJ1-4 | TRBD1 | . | TRBV13 | TGTGCCAGCAGCGCCTTACAGGGGACTAATGAAAAACTGTTTTTT | CASSALQGTNEKLFF
TRBJ2-3 | TRBD2 | . | TRBV12-5 | TGTGCTAGTGGTGATACTCGACTAGCGGGACGATTCACAGATACGCAGTATTTT | CASGDTRLAGRFTDTQYF
TRBJ2-2 | TRBD2 | few | TRBV4-3 | TGCGCCAGCAGCCAAGAGTCGGGACTATCGAACACCGGGGAGCTGTTTTTT | CASSQESGLSNTGELFF
TRBJ2-1 | . | . | TRBV19 | TGTGCCAGTAGTTTCGGGCCCCGAGGATCAGGGGCATACAATGAGCAGTTCTTC | CASSFGPRGSGAYNEQFF
TRBJ1-1 | TRBD1 | . | TRBV4-1 | TGCGCCAGCAGCCAAGGACAGGGACCGAACACTGAAGCTTTCTTT | CASSQGQGPNTEAFF
TRBJ2-1 | . | . | TRBV7-7 | TGTGCCAGCAGCTTAGGGGACGGGAGGAGGGGGCGCGTAAATGAGCAGTTCTTC | CASSLGDGRRGRVNEQFF
TRBJ2-2 | . | . | TRBV5-6 | TGTGCCAGCAGCTTGGAGGGATACGCCGGGGAGCTGTTTTTT | CASSLEGYAGELFF
TRBJ2-1 | TRBD1 | few | TRBV11-3 | TGTGCCAGCAGCCCTCGGGGGACAGGGTACAATGAGCAGTTCTTC | CASSPRGTGYNEQFF
TRBJ2-3 | . | . | TRBV11-3 | TGTGCCAGCAGTACGGACTCCCTCTCAGATACGCAGTATTTT | CASSTDSLSDTQYF
TRBJ2-1 | TRBD1 | . | TRBV10-1 | TGCGCCAGCAGTGAGATCTCCGGGACAGGCGCCTACAATGAGCAGTTCTTC | CASSEISGTGAYNEQFF
TRBJ1-2 | . | . | TRBV6-5 | TGTGCCACCAGATACGAAGGGAACTATGGCTACACCTTC | CATRYEGNYGYTF
TRBJ1-3 | TRBD1 | . | TRBV18 | TGTGCCAGCTCACCATACGGCCCTGGGACAGGCTCTGGAAACACCATATATTTT | CASSPYGPGTGSGNTIYF